This paragraph covers one T cell receptor beta chain sequence. The specificity of this receptor is unknown. No base-level quality is on record; no much larger clone is a single base apart. TCRbeta CDR3 regions were amplified from genomic DNA using the immunoSEQ Assay, a bias-controlled multiplex PCR. Regarding the original processing steps: Nucleated cell counts per sample were estimated from amplification of reference gene primers within the assay. Sequence reads were collapsed and filtered to measure the absolute abundance of every unique TCRbeta CDR3 rearrangement. For each sample, productive Simpson clonality was calculated as the square root of Simpson's diversity index over productive rearrangements. TCRdb limited this immuneACCESS table to in-frame rearrangements with V and J called. A share of clones is missing; checked studies link under half to unresolved V genes, and the rest is unexplained. The V and J calls and clone size come from that table; D and trimming were worked out from the DNA. For this sample the table gives 200,000 to 250,000 clones, of which about 80% were detected only once. The ten largest clones represent approximately 1.8% of the sample.

This sample was included in a study of blood T cell repertoires in COVID-19 (dated by TCRdb to 2020 to 2021). A note on the overall study: Samples from collaborators originated in the United States, Italy and Spain and spanned both the acute and convalescent phases of COVID-19. The material from the prospective study consisted of cDNA or gDNA derived from T cells, B-cell-depleted T cells, or PBMCs. The dataset comprised deeply sampled blood TCRbeta repertoires from subjects exposed to, actively infected with, or recovered from COVID-19. The repertoires were made available in a free public database intended to serve as a resource for research on the immune response to SARS-CoV-2. The samples were drawn from two sources: the first 160 participants of the ongoing ImmuneRACE study, and 1,000 to 1,500 subjects contributed by 6 global collaborators. Sample metadata almost always included a de-identified subject ID, COVID-19 status, age in years and sex. Where available, HLA class I and class II types were obtained from metadata supplied by the sample provider rather than from assay-based typing. On the study overall, not on this receptor specifically: Clinical and demographic metadata were provided uncurated, with the amount varying by source and participant.

Participants in the prospective study were enrolled through a virtual design, were aged about 18 to 90 years, and lived in roughly 25 United States geographic areas. In the prospective study, participants were assigned to cohorts based on the clinical history participants reported in a screening survey and a study questionnaire. Recovered participants in ImmuneRACE Cohort 3 were defined as having two consecutive negative NP/OP PCR tests, clearance from a healthcare professional, or resolution of symptoms. In the prospective study, mobile phlebotomists collected whole blood, serum and a nasopharyngeal or oropharyngeal swab from each participant. Participants in the prospective study had the option to provide additional blood draws and questionnaires over an approximately two-month period. Before DNA extraction, prospective study blood samples were shipped either frozen or at room temperature. The junction carries 12 bases between V and J, which are trimmed by 0 bases and 7 bases respectively. Taken from cysteine to phenylalanine, the CDR3 has 14 residues. Only CDR3 DNA is held: 42 bases, read in frame from base 1. CDR1 and CDR2 were assigned from the germline V gene as ENHRY and SYGVKD.

Sequencing was performed on PBMCs or T cells enriched from blood (not recorded which). The sequence was obtained from a man in his 60s who had recovered from COVID-19. The rearranged chain carries TRBV10-3 and TRBJ1-1; TRBD1 might be the D gene, on 6 matching bases. The nucleotides are TGTGCCATCAGTGAGTCGCGAGGGGGTTATGAAGCTTTCTTT. It is translated as CAISESRGGYEAFF.